This TCR beta chain derives from a study of T cell changes during pregnancy in multiple sclerosis (dated by TCRdb to about 2019). With respect to the entire study: In women with multiple sclerosis, the researchers looked at how the T cell repertoire shifted as pregnancy progressed.

A note on this clone: Which antigen it targets is not known. Per-base quality was not reported, and no clone a single base away is much larger than it.

The library was made by the immunoSEQ multiplex PCR assay. TCRdb took over this immuneACCESS table, retaining in-frame rearrangements with V and J assigned. Such tables are incomplete; in checked studies, under half of the missing clones stem from an unresolved V gene, and the remainder is unexplained. The sample table contains tens of thousands of clones; only one count was recorded for around nine tenths of them. Clones ranked in the top ten supply about 0.8% of the sample. The junction carries 21 bases between V and J, which are trimmed by 3 bases and 6 bases respectively. The CDR3 holds 16 amino acids from the cysteine to the phenylalanine. Only the CDR3 portion is preserved as DNA: 48 bases, with reading frame beginning at the first base. The CDR1 and CDR2 encoded by the germline V gene (reference sequence) are SEHNR and FQNEAQ.

This sequence uses TRBV7-9 and TRBJ2-7; TRBD1 is a possible D gene, resting on 5 matching bases. This clonotype was obtained from a female donor with multiple sclerosis, enrolled in a pregnancy study. The specimen comprised CD4+ T cells from peripheral blood mononuclear cells, sampled before pregnancy. The sequenced DNA: TGTGCCAGCAGCTTTAGTGGGGCGCTTTTCGCTGGCGAGCAGTACTTC. Its protein product is CASSFSGALFAGEQYF.